These 32 T cell receptor beta chains were all obtained from the same sample, sequenced in a study of shared clonotypes between healthy human individuals. Profiling relied on immunoSEQ multiplex PCR, and the TCRdb table lists in-frame clones only, not all of them. This table has 2.3 million or so clones, roughly 93% appearing once. Sequenced material: naive CD4+ T cells from PBMCs. Subset here: CD45RA+ positively selected. The receptor source for this set is a man aged 18 to 35 in good health. Some clones in this sample may be carry-over from other donors' samples.

This clone was counted only a few times. This chain uses TRBV5-1 with TRBJ1-1; D might be TRBD1 (6 bases). The CDR3 totals 15 residues. V lost 6 bases and J 0 bases, leaving 15 bases between the germline ends. Per the germline V gene, CDR1 is SGHRS and CDR2 is YFSETQ. CDR3 sequence: CASNPLTGLNTEAFF. The CDR3 DNA reads TGCGCCAGCAATCCGCTGACAGGCTTGAACACTGAAGCTTTCTTT.

V usage is TRBV27 and J usage is TRBJ2-4; D is unclear. CDR3 length equals 11 residues. Germline CDR1 reads MNHEY; CDR2 reads SMNVEV (reference sequence). Trimming shortened V by 2 bases and J by 5 bases, and 1 base separated the two germline ends. The CDR3 sequence: CASSLENIQYF. For the CDR3, the DNA is TGTGCCAGCAGTTTAGAAAACATTCAGTACTTC.

The rearrangement links TRBV30 to TRBJ2-3; D remains ambiguous. Per the germline V gene, CDR1 is GTSNPN and CDR2 is SVGIG (reference sequence). Trimming took off 2 bases at V and 3 bases at J, with 3 bases between the two ends. The CDR3 totals 11 residues. The CDR3 sequence: CAWSLTDTQYF. The DNA for the CDR3 is TGTGCCTGGAGTCTTACAGATACGCAGTATTTT.

The chain employs TRBV29-1 and TRBJ2-2; 9 bases line up with TRBD2. The CDR3 is made up of 14 amino acids. Germline V gene sequence: CDR1 SQVTM, CDR2 ANQGSEA. The J segment lost 4 bases and the V segment lost 6 bases, leaving 6 bases of the junction unmatched. The CDR3 DNA reads TGCAGCGTGTTAGGCGGGAGGGGCACCGGGGAGCTGTTTTTT. Amino acids: CSVLGGRGTGELFF.

This clone has a handful of counts. Other DNA sequences in the same sample also yield this CDR3. The chain is built from TRBV6-5 and TRBJ1-1, with D uncertain. This CDR3 comprises 11 residues. Germline-derived CDR1 and CDR2 are MNHEY and SVGAGI. V shed 2 bases and J shed 8 bases, with 6 bases lying between them. In DNA, the CDR3 is TGTGCCAGCAGTTACGGTAGGGAAGCTTTCTTT. It encodes CASSYGREAFF.

CDR3: CASSPRDRASEKLFF. The CDR3 bases are TGTGCCAGCAGTCCCCGGGACAGAGCGAGTGAAAAACTGTTTTTT. V usage is TRBV25-1 and J usage is TRBJ1-4; TRBD1 matches at 7 bases. The CDR3 is made up of 15 amino acids. Losses at the gene ends were 5 bases for V and 7 bases for J; bases not matched to a gene: 10. Germline V gives CDR1 MGHDK, CDR2 SYGVNS.

The rearrangement uses TRBV4-1 and TRBJ2-7; TRBD2 aligns across 9 bases. CDR1 is MGHRA and CDR2 is YSYEKL in the germline V gene. The J segment lost 5 bases and the V segment lost 1 base, leaving 12 bases of the junction unmatched. The CDR3 contains 17 residues. In DNA form, the CDR3 reads TGCGCCAGCAGCCAAGCCCCTCTGGCGGGAGGGCCGAACGAGCAGTACTTC. Its translation: CASSQAPLAGGPNEQYF.

The V and J genes are TRBV9 and TRBJ2-7; D ambiguous. V was trimmed by 4 bases and J by 2 bases, leaving 10 bases between them. The CDR3 spans 13 residues. Germline CDR1 reads SGDLS; CDR2 reads YYNGEE. The CDR3 DNA reads TGTGCCAGCAGCCCTGCTCTAGCCTACGAGCAGTACTTC. Translation gives CASSPALAYEQYF.

This chain joins TRBV28 and TRBJ2-2; D call uncertain. The CDR3 length is 13 residues. V was shortened by 8 bases and J by 1 base, with 8 bases between the two germline ends. Germline V lookup: CDR1 MDHEN, CDR2 SYDVKM. CDR3 coding DNA: TGTGCCAGCTTATTCCGGAACACCGGGGAGCTGTTTTTT. Translation: CASLFRNTGELFF.

This rearrangement joins TRBV28 to TRBJ1-5; D gene unclear. This CDR3 comprises 12 residues. Between the trimmed V and J ends, which lost 6 bases and 3 bases, there was a span of 6 bases. CDR1 MDHEN and CDR2 SYDVKM come from the germline V gene. In DNA form, the CDR3 reads TGTGCCAGCAGCATTATCAATCAGCCCCAGCATTTT. Protein product: CASSIINQPQHF.

The rearrangement links TRBV28 to TRBJ2-5, with D perhaps matching TRBD1 (6 bases). The germline V and J ends were trimmed by 6 bases and 1 base, with 12 bases remaining between them. This CDR3 region has 14 residues. Germline values: CDR1 MDHEN, CDR2 SYDVKM. CDR3 sequence reads: CASSTDRTQETQYF. The CDR3 DNA reads TGTGCCAGCAGCACCGACAGGACCCAAGAGACCCAGTACTTC.

As DNA, the CDR3 is TGTGCCTGGACTAGGACTAGCGGCCCCTACGAGCAGTACTTC. Translating gives CAWTRTSGPYEQYF. The chain links TRBV30 to TRBJ2-5, with 10 bases that match TRBD2. The end of the DNA aligns better with TRBJ2-7, so the J call may be wrong. Per germline, CDR1 GTSNPN and CDR2 SVGIG (reference sequence). The CDR3 is made up of 14 amino acids.

This clone was observed once. This chain joins TRBV30 and TRBJ2-5, with D perhaps matching TRBD1 (6 bases). There are 13 residues in the CDR3. CDR1 is GTSNPN, CDR2 SVGIG, per germline (reference sequence). Trimming cost V 0 bases and J 7 bases, with 12 bases left between them. In nucleotides, the CDR3 is TGTGCCTGGAGTGTAGAGGGGGTCAGGACCCAGTACTTC. As protein: CAWSVEGVRTQYF.

This chain connects TRBV28 to TRBJ1-4; 10 bases are a match to TRBD1. CDR3 length: 14 amino acids. The V segment lost 8 bases and the J segment 8 bases; nucleotides outside the gene matches: 8. Germline-derived CDR1 and CDR2 are MDHEN and SYDVKM. The CDR3 loop is CASSSGTGEEKLFF. The CDR3 nucleotides read TGTGCCAGCTCCTCGGGGACAGGGGAGGAAAAACTGTTTTTT.

In this sample, this clone turned up once. The CDR3 DNA is TGTGCCAGCAGTTTTTCCAGGGGGCGGACTGAAGCTTTCTTT. Translating it yields CASSFSRGRTEAFF. J is TRBJ1-1 and V is TRBV28; 8 bases match TRBD1. V was pared by 3 bases and J by 5 bases, with 5 bases of the junction left unmatched. CDR1 and CDR2 (germline): MDHEN, SYDVKM. CDR3 size: 14 residues.

The rearrangement joins TRBV6-1 to TRBJ1-1; D is unclear. Germline CDR1 and CDR2: MNHNS and SASEGT. Trimming cost V 6 bases and J 3 bases, with 17 bases left between them. The CDR3 is 15 residues long. CDR3 region: CASSFQTSGDTEAFF. The CDR3 DNA sequence: TGTGCCAGCAGCTTTCAGACTAGTGGGGACACTGAAGCTTTCTTT.

The gene calls are TRBV5-1 and TRBJ2-5, with 11 nucleotides matching TRBD2. The V gene end was trimmed by 2 bases and the J gene end by 3 bases; junction bases not matched to a gene: 6. The germline CDR1 and CDR2 sequences are SGHRS and YFSETQ. The CDR3 has 16 amino acids. DNA of the CDR3: TGCGCCAGCAGCTTAGGCGTTAGCGGGAGGGAAGAGACCCAGTACTTC. Translation: CASSLGVSGREETQYF.

The chain has TRBV29-1 and TRBJ2-7; D is possibly TRBD2 (5 bases). In germline, CDR1 is SQVTM, CDR2 ANQGSEA. The CDR3 spans 14 residues. The V end lost 4 bases, the J end lost 9 bases, and 22 bases lay between the germline ends. The CDR3 reads CSVATRTSPTVQYF. The CDR3 DNA reads as TGCAGCGTTGCCACCCGGACTTCCCCGACCGTGCAGTACTTC.

The chain recombines TRBV7-9 with TRBJ2-5; weak D call: TRBD1 (6 bases). The J call is in doubt because the DNA end fits TRBJ2-7 better. From germline, CDR1 is SEHNR and CDR2 FQNEAQ (reference sequence). The CDR3 consists of 16 residues. The CDR3 DNA is TGTGCCAGCAGCAAAACCCGCACAGGGATAATGTACGAGCAGTACTTC. This codes for CASSKTRTGIMYEQYF.

V gene TRBV28 combines with J gene TRBJ2-1, with TRBD2 identical over 11 bases. The CDR3 has 15 amino acids. V shed 5 bases and J 8 bases; nucleotides not matched to a gene: 8. Germline V gene data show CDR1 as MDHEN and CDR2 as SYDVKM. The CDR3 DNA sequence: TGTGCCAGCAGTCCCCATAGCGGGAGGGCCCATGAGCAGTTCTTC. Protein product: CASSPHSGRAHEQFF.

CDR3 sequence (DNA): TGTGCCAGTAGTCCCAGAGGCGCAGGGCCAGAGACCCAGTACTTC. Amino acids: CASSPRGAGPETQYF. V and J are TRBV19 and TRBJ2-5, with D perhaps TRBD1 (5 bases). Germline lookup yields CDR1 LNHDA and CDR2 SQIVND (reference sequence). The CDR3 sequence is 15 residues long. V was clipped by 5 bases and J by 4 bases, with 17 bases between them.

The chain recombines TRBV5-1 with TRBJ2-3; 9 bases align to TRBD1. J was trimmed by 8 bases and V by 4 bases; bases with no gene match: 11. The germline gives CDR1 SGHRS, CDR2 YFSETQ. The CDR3 has 15 residues. The CDR3 DNA reads TGCGCCAGCAGCCTTGGGACAGGGAGGATGGGTACGCAGTATTTT. Its protein is CASSLGTGRMGTQYF.

This clone is a singleton in its sample. The V call is TRBV6-4, the J call TRBJ2-3; 12 bases are a match to TRBD1. Germline CDR1 and CDR2: MRHNA and SNTAGT. Losses at the gene ends were 7 bases for V and 8 bases for J; bases not matched to a gene: 10. This CDR3 is built from 15 residues. DNA for the CDR3: TGTGCCAGCAAGTCCACCGGGACAGGGGGCGGTACGCAGTATTTT. The encoded protein is CASKSTGTGGGTQYF.

On this clone: The same CDR3 arises from other DNA sequences in this sample as well. The chain has TRBV6-5 and TRBJ2-7, with 9 nucleotides matching TRBD1. This CDR3 spans 15 amino acids. Germline assignment: CDR1 MNHEY and CDR2 SVGAGI. V was pared by 0 bases and J by 4 bases, with 4 bases of the junction left unmatched. CDR3 protein: CASSYSGTGLYEQYF. CDR3 sequence (DNA): TGTGCCAGCAGTTACTCTGGGACAGGGTTATACGAGCAGTACTTC.

This sequence joins TRBV2 and TRBJ2-7; 7 positions agree with TRBD2. The CDR3 runs to 13 residues. Per the germline V gene, CDR1 is SNHLY and CDR2 is FYNNEI. With V trimmed by 4 bases and J by 9 bases, 9 bases remained unmatched. The CDR3 loop is CASSGTSGEGQYF. CDR3 nucleotides: TGTGCCAGCAGTGGGACCAGCGGGGAGGGGCAGTACTTC. Full variable domain (missing parts from reference TRBV2 and TRBJ2-7): EPEVTQTPSHQVTQMGQEVILRCVPISNHLYFYWYRQILGQKVEFLVSFYNNEISEKSEIFDDQFSVERPDGSNFTLKIRSTKLEDSAMYFCASSGTSGEGQYFGPGTRLTVT.

The genes are TRBV5-1 and TRBJ1-4; the match to TRBD1 covers 7 bases. The V gene's germline CDR1 is SGHRS and CDR2 YFSETQ. This CDR3 has 16 amino acids. V shed 2 bases, J shed 8 bases, and the junction held 12 bases outside the gene matches. CDR3 residues: CASSFYSTGANEKLFF. The DNA of the CDR3 is TGCGCCAGCAGCTTCTACAGTACAGGGGCGAACGAAAAACTGTTTTTT. The variable domain in full, completed from reference TRBV5-1 and TRBJ1-4, reads KAGVTQTPRYLIKTRGQQVTLSCSPISGHRSVSWYQQTPGQGLQFLFEYFSETQRNKGNFPGRFSGRQFSNSRSEMNVSTLELGDSALYLCASSFYSTGANEKLFFGSGTQLSVL.

The chain employs TRBV5-4 and TRBJ2-7; weak D call: TRBD1 (6 bases). The CDR3 covers 15 residues. V was trimmed by 0 bases and J by 7 bases, leaving 17 bases between them. Germline V gene data show CDR1 as SGHNT and CDR2 as YYREEE (reference sequence). As DNA, the CDR3 is TGTGCCAGCAGCTTGGCCGGAACAGGGCTAAAGGAGCAGTACTTC. Amino acid sequence: CASSLAGTGLKEQYF.

V gene TRBV18 combines with J gene TRBJ2-5; D is uncertain. The CDR3 consists of 14 residues. Germline V gene lookup returns CDR1 KGHSH and CDR2 LQKENI. The V end lost 8 bases, the J end lost 0 bases, and 13 bases lay between the germline ends. In nucleotides, the CDR3 is TGTGCCAGCGCCCGATATCGGGACCAAGAGACCCAGTACTTC. Translation: CASARYRDQETQYF.

This chain links TRBV19 with TRBJ2-7; maybe TRBD1 (5 bases). CDR3 length equals 15 residues. V was trimmed by 3 bases and J by 3 bases, leaving 15 bases between them. The germline V gene has CDR1 LNHDA and CDR2 SQIVND (reference sequence). The CDR3 protein is CASSISRQGDYEQYF. The DNA for the CDR3 is TGTGCCAGTAGTATCTCTAGGCAGGGCGACTACGAGCAGTACTTC.

This sequence joins TRBV4-1 and TRBJ1-1; perhaps TRBD1 as D (5 bases). The germline CDR1 and CDR2 sequences are MGHRA and YSYEKL. CDR3 size: 15 residues. V was shortened by 1 base and J by 6 bases, with 15 bases between the two germline ends. The DNA for the CDR3 is TGCGCCAGCAGCCAAGGGTTATCCAGGGACGCTGAAGCTTTCTTT. Translating it yields CASSQGLSRDAEAFF.

This sequence joins TRBV6-5 and TRBJ2-7; D is possibly TRBD1 or TRBD2 (6 bases each). Germline loops: CDR1 MNHEY, CDR2 SVGAGI. V lost 0 bases to trimming and J lost 3 bases, with 12 bases between them. There are 15 residues in the CDR3. The DNA of the CDR3 is TGTGCCAGCAGTTACTCGGGGGGCCGCGACTACGAGCAGTACTTC. Translated, it gives CASSYSGGRDYEQYF.

This clone is a singleton in its sample. The V and J genes are TRBV7-9 and TRBJ2-1; tentative D call: TRBD1 (6 bases). The CDR3 is 17 amino acids. V shed 3 bases and J shed 3 bases, with 18 bases lying between them. Germline CDR1 is SEHNR and CDR2 is FQNEAQ (reference sequence). Written as DNA, the CDR3 is TGTGCCAGCAGCTTTCGGACAGCCTTTTTTGGCTACAATGAGCAGTTCTTC. This gives the protein CASSFRTAFFGYNEQFF.